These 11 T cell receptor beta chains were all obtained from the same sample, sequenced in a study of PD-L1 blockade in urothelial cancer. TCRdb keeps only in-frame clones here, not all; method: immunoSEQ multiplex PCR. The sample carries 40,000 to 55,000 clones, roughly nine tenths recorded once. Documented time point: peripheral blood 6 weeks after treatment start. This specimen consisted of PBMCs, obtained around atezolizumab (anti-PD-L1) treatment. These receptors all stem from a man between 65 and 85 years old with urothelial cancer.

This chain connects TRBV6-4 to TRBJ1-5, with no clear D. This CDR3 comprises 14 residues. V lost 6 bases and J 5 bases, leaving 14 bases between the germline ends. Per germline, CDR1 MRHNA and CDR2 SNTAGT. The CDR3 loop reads CASSAGGFDQPQHF. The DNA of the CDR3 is TGTGCCAGCAGCGCTGGAGGGTTCGATCAGCCCCAGCATTTT.

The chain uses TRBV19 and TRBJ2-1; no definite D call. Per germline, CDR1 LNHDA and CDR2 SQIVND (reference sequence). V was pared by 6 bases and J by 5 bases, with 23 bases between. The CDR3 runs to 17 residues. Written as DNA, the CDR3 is TGTGCCAGTAGGGCTAGGAGTGCGAGTGGAACGAACAATGAGCAGTTCTTC. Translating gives CASRARSASGTNNEQFF.

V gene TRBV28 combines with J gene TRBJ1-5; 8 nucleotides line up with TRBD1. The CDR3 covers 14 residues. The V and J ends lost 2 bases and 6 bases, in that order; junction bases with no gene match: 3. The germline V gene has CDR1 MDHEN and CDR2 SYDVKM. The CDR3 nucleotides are TGTGCCAGCAGTTTACAACAGGGGGGTCAGCCCCAGCATTTT. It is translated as CASSLQQGGQPQHF.

The CDR3: CASSPSPAGRVDTDTQYF. The CDR3 DNA reads TGTGCCAGCAGTCCATCACCGGCGGGGAGGGTGGACACAGATACGCAGTATTTT. V and J are TRBV11-2 and TRBJ2-3, with 7 nucleotides matching TRBD2. V gave up 6 bases and J gave up 2 bases; unmatched junction bases: 17. The CDR3 runs to 18 residues. CDR1 and CDR2 from the germline V gene are SGHAT and FQNNGV.

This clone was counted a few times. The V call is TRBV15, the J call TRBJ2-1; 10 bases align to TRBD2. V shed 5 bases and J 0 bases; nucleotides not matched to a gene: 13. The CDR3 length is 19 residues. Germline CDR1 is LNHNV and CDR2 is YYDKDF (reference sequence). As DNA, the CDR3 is TGTGCCACCAGCGGTCGAATTAGCGGGAGGCCGAGCTCCTACAATGAGCAGTTCTTC. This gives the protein CATSGRISGRPSSYNEQFF.

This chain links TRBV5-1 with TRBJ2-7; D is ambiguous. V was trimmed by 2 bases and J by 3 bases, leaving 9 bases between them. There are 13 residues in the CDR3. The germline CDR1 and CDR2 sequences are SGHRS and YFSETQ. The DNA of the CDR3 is TGCGCCAGCAGCTTACGGTCATACTACGAGCAGTACTTC. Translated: CASSLRSYYEQYF.

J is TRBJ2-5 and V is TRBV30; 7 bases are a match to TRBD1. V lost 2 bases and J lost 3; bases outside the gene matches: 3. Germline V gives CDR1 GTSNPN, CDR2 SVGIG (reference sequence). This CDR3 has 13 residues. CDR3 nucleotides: TGTGCCTGGAGTAGGCAGGGGGAAGAGACCCAGTACTTC. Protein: CAWSRQGEETQYF. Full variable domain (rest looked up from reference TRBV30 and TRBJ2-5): SQTIHQWPATLVQPVGSPLSLECTVEGTSNPNLYWYRQAAGRGLQLLFYSVGIGQISSEVPQNLSASRPQDRQFILSSKKLLLSDSGFYLCAWSRQGEETQYFGPGTRLLVL.

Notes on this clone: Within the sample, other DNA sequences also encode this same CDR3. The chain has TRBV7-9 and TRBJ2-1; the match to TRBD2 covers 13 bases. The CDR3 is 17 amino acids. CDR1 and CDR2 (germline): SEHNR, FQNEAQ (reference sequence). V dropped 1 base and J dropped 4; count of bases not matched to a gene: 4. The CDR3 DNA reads TGTGCCAGCAGCTTAGGGGGACTAGCGGGACGGTACAATGAGCAGTTCTTC. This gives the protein CASSLGGLAGRYNEQFF.

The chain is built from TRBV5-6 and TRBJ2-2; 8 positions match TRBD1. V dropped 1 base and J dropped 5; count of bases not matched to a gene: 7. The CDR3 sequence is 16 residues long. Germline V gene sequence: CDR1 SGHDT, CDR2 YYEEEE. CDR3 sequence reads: CASSLPDRGWTGELFF. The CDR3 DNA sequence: TGTGCCAGCAGCTTGCCCGACAGGGGATGGACCGGGGAGCTGTTTTTT.

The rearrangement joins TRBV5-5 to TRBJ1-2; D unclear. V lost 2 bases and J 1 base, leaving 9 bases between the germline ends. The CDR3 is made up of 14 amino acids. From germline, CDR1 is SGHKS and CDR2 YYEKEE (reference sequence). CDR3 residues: CASSFNTDNYGYTF. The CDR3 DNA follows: TGTGCCAGCAGCTTTAATACAGATAACTATGGCTACACCTTC.

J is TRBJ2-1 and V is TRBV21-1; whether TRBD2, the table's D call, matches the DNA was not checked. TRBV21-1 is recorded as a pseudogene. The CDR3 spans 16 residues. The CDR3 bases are TGTGCCAGCAGCAATCATCAGCGGGGGAGTATAGGTGAGCAGTTCTTC. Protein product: CASSNHQRGSIGEQFF.